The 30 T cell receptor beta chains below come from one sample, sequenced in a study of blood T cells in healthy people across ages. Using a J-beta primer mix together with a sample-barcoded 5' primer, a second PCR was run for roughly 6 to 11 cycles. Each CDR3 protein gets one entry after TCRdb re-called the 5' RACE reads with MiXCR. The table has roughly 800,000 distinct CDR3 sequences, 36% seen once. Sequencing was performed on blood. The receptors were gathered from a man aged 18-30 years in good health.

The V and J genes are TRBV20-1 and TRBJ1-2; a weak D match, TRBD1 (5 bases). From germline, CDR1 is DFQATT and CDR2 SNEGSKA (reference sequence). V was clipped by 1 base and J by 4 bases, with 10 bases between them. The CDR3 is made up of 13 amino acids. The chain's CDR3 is CSARAGNLYGYTF. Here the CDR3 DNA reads TGCAGTGCTAGAGCAGGGAACCTCTATGGCTACACCTTC.

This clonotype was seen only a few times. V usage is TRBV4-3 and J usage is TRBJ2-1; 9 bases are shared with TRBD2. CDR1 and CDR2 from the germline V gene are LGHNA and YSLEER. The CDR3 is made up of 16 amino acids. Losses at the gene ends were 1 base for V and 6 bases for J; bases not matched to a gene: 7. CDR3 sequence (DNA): TGCGCCAGCAGCCAAGGGGGCGCGGGGGGGCTCAATGAGCAGTTCTTC. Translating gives CASSQGGAGGLNEQFF.

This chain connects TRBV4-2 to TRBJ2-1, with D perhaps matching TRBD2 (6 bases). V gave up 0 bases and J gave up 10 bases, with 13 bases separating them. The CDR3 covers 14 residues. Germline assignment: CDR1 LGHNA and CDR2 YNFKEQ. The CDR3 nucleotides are TGTGCCAGCAGCCAAGACAGGGCGGACTACGAGCAGTTCTTC. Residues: CASSQDRADYEQFF.

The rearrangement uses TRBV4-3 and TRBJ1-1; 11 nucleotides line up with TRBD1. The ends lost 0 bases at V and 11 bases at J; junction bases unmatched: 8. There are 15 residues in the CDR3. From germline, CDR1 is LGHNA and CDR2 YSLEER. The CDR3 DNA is TGCGCCAGCAGCCAAGAGGGGACAGGGGGAAGGAGGGCTTTCTTT. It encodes CASSQEGTGGRRAFF.

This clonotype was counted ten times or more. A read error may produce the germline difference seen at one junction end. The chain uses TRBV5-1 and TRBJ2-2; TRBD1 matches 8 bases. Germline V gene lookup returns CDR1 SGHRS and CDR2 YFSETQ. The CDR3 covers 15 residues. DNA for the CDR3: TGTGCCAGCAGTTTAGGGACAGGGAACACCGGGGAGCTGTTTTTT. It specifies CASSLGTGNTGELFF.

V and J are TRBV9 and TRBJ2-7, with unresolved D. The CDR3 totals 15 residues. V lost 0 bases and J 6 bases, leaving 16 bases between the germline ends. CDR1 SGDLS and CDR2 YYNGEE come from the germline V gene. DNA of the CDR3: TGTGCCAGCAGCGTAGGAGCAGGTCAATTGACCGAGCAGTACTTC. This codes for CASSVGAGQLTEQYF.

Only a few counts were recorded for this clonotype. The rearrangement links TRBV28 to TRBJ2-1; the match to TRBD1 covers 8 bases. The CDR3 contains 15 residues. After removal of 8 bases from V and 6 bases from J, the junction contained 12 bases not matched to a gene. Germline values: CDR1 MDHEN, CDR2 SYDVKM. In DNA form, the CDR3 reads TGTGCCAGCGTGCGTCGGACAGGGCTAGGCAATGAGCAGTTCTTC. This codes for CASVRRTGLGNEQFF.

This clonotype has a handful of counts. In DNA form, the CDR3 reads TGTGCCAGCACCGGGGACGGAGAAAACTATGGCTACACCTTC. Translation: CASTGDGENYGYTF. This rearrangement joins TRBV6-1 to TRBJ1-2; tentative D call: TRBD1 (5 bases). This CDR3 contains 14 residues. Germline assignment: CDR1 MNHNS and CDR2 SASEGT. V was pared by 7 bases and J by 2 bases, with 14 bases between.

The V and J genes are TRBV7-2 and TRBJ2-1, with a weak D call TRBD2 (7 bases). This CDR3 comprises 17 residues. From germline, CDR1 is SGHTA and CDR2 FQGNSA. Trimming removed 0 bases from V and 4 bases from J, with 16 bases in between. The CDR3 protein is CASSLAGRGGRYNEQFF. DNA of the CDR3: TGTGCCAGCAGCTTAGCTGGAAGGGGGGGCCGGTACAATGAGCAGTTCTTC.

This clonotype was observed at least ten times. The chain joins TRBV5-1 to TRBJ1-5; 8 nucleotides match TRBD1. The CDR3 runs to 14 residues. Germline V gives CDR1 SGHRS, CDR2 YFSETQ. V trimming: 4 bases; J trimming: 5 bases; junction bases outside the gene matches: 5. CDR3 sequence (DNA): TGCGCCAGCAGCCTAGGACAGGGCGATCAGCCCCAGCATTTT. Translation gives CASSLGQGDQPQHF.

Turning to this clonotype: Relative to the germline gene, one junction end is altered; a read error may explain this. The CDR3 region is CASSDSRGTRYF. CDR3 DNA sequence: TGTGCCAGCAGTGACTCTCGGGGGACCCGGTACTTC. The chain combines TRBV6-4 with TRBJ2-5, with D perhaps TRBD2 (6 bases). The CDR3 is 12 residues long. Germline V gives CDR1 MRHNA, CDR2 SNTAGT.

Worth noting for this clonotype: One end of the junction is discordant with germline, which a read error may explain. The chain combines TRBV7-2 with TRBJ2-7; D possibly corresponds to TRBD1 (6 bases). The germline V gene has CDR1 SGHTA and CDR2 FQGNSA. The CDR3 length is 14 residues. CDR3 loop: CASSLDGGSHEQYF. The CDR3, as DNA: TGTGCCAGCAGCTTAGATGGGGGCTCCCACGAGCAGTACTTC.

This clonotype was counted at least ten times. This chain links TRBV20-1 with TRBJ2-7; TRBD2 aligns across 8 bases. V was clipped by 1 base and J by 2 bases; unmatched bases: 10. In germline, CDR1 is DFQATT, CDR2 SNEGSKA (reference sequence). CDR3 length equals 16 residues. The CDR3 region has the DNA TGCAGTGCTAGAGCGGCTAGCGGGCGCCAAACCTACGAGCAGTACTTC. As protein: CSARAASGRQTYEQYF.

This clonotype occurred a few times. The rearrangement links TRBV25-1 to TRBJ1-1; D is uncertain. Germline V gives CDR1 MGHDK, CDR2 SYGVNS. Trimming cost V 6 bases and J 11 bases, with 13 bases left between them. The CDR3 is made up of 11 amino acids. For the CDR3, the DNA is TGTGCCAGCAGCTCAACGGGTCTGGCTTTCTTT. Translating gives CASSSTGLAFF. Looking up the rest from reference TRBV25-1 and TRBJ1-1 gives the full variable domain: EADIYQTPRYLVIGTGKKITLECSQTMGHDKMYWYQQDPGMELHLIHYSYGVNSTEKGDLSSESTVSRIRTEHFPLTLESARPSHTSQYLCASSSTGLAFFGQGTRLTVV.

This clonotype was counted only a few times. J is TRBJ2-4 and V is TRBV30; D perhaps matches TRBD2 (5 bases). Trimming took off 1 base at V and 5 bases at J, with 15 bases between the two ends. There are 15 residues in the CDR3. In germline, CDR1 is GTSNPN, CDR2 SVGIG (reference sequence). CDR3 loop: CAWSESGIAQNIQYF. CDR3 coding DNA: TGTGCCTGGAGTGAATCCGGGATTGCCCAAAACATTCAGTACTTC.

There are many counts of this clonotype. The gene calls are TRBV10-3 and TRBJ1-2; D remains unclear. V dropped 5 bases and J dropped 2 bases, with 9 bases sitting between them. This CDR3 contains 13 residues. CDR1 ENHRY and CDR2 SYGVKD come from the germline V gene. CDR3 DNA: TGTGCCATCAGTAGACCGGAGAACTATGGCTACACCTTC. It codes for CAISRPENYGYTF.

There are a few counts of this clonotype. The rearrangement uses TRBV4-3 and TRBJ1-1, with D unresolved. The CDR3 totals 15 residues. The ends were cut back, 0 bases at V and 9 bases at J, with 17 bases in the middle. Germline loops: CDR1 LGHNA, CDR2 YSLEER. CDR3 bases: TGCGCCAGCAGCCAAGATCTGCTCGCCCCTGGGCAAGCTTTCTTT. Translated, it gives CASSQDLLAPGQAFF.

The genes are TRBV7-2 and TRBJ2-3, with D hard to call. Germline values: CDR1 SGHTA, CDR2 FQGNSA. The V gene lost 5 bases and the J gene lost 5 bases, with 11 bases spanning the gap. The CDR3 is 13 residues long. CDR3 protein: CASSRPPKDTQYF. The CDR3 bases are TGTGCCAGCAGCCGCCCGCCGAAAGATACGCAGTATTTT.

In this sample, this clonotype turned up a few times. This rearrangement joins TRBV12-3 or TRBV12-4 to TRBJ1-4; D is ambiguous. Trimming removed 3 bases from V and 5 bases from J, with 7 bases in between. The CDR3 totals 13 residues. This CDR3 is CASSFDGNEKLFF. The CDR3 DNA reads TGTGCCAGCAGTTTTGACGGCAATGAAAAACTGTTTTTT.

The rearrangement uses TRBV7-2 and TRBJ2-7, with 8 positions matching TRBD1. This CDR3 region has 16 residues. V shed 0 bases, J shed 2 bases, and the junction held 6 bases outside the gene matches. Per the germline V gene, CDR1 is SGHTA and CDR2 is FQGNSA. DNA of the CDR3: TGTGCCAGCAGCTTAGCGGGACAGGTAGCAACCTACGAGCAGTACTTC. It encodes CASSLAGQVATYEQYF. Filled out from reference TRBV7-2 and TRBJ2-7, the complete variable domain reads GAGVSQSPSNKVTEKGKDVELRCDPISGHTALYWYRQSLGQGLEFLIYFQGNSAPDKSGLPSDRFSAERTGGSVSTLTIQRTQQEDSAVYLCASSLAGQVATYEQYFGPGTRLTVT.

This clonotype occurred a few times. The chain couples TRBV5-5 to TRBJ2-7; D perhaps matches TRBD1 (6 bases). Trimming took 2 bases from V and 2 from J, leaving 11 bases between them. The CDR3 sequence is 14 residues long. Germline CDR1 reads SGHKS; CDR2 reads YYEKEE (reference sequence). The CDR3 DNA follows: TGTGCCAGCAGCTTTCGACAGGACCCCTACGAGCAGTACTTC. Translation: CASSFRQDPYEQYF.

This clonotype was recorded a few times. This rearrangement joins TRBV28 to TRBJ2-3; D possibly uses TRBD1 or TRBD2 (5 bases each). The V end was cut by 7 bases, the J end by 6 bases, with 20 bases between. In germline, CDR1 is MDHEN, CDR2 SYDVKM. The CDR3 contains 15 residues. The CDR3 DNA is TGTGCCAGCACCTCAGGGACCCTAACCGGGGATACGCAGTATTTT. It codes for CASTSGTLTGDTQYF.

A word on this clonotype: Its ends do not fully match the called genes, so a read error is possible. CDR3 nucleotide sequence: TGTGTCAGCAGCCTATCGTCAGAGCAGTTCTTC. Translating it yields CVSSLSSEQFF. V usage is TRBV7-6 and J usage is TRBJ2-1; no clear D. The CDR3 runs 11 residues. The germline V gene encodes CDR1 SGHVS and CDR2 FNYEAQ.

The CDR3 region is CASSYRDSSYNEQYF. CDR3 DNA: TGTGCCAGCAGTTACCGGGACAGCTCCTACAATGAGCAGTACTTC. The chain recombines TRBV6-2 or TRBV6-3 with TRBJ2-1, with 7 bases aligning to TRBD1. Judging by the DNA end, TRBJ2-7 fits better; the J call may be wrong. Per germline, CDR1 MNHEY and CDR2 SVGEGT. The CDR3 is made up of 15 amino acids.

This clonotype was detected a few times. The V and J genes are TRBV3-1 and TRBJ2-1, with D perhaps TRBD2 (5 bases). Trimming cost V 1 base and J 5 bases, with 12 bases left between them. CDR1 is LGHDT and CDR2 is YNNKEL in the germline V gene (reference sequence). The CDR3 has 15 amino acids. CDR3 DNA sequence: TGTGCCAGCAGCCAAGGACTAACCTCTGACAATGAGCAGTTCTTC. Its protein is CASSQGLTSDNEQFF.

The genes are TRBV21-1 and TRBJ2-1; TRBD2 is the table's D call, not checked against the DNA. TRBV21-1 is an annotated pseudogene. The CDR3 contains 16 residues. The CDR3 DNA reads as TGTGCCAGCAGCCTACAGACCCTCCTTAGGATCGATGAGCAGTTCTTC. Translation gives CASSLQTLLRIDEQFF.

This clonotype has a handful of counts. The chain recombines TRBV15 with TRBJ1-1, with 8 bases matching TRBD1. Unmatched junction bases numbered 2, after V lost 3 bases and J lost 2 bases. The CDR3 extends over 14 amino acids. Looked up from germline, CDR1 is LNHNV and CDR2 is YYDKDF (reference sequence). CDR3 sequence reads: CATSRDRDNTEAFF. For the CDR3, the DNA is TGTGCCACCAGCAGGGACAGGGACAACACTGAAGCTTTCTTT.

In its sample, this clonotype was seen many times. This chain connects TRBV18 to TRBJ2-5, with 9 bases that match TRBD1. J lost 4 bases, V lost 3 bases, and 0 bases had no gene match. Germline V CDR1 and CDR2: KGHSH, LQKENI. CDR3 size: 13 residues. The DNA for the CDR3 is TGTGCCAGCTCACCGACAGGGGGAGAGACCCAGTACTTC. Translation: CASSPTGGETQYF. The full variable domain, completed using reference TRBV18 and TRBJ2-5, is NAGVMQNPRHLVRRRGQEARLRCSPMKGHSHVYWYRQLPEEGLKFMVYLQKENIIDESGMPKERFSAEFPKEGPSILRIQQVVRGDSAAYFCASSPTGGETQYFGPGTRLLVL.

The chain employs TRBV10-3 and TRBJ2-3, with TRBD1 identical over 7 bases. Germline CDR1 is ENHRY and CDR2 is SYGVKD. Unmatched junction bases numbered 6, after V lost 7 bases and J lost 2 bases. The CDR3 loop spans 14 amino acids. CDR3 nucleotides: TGTGCCATCAAACGGACAGGACACACAGATACGCAGTATTTT. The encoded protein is CAIKRTGHTDTQYF.

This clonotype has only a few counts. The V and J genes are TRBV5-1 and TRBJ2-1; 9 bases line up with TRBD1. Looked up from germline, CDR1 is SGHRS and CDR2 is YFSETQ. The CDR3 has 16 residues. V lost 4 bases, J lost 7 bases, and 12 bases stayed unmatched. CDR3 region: CASSATGGTGRNEQFF. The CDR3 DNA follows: TGCGCCAGCAGCGCAACAGGAGGGACAGGGCGAAATGAGCAGTTCTTC.